A single sample gave rise to the 24 T cell receptor beta chains below, sequenced in a study of cytomegalovirus exposure and HLA in healthy donors. The PCR contained 60 Vbeta and 13 Jbeta primers. Assay: immunoSEQ multiplex PCR; the TCRdb copy retains only in-frame clones and omits some. The repertoire holds 110,000 to 150,000 clones, with about 82% as singletons. What was sequenced was PBMCs. The receptor source for this set is a male donor in good health and CMV-seronegative.

This chain links TRBV10-3 with TRBJ2-3; 9 bases map to TRBD2. The germline CDR1 and CDR2 sequences are ENHRY and SYGVKD. V lost 3 bases, J lost 0 bases, and 1 base stayed unmatched. This CDR3 is built from 15 residues. In nucleotides, the CDR3 is TGTGCCATCAGTGACACTAGCGGGAGCACAGATACGCAGTATTTT. Protein sequence: CAISDTSGSTDTQYF.

V usage is TRBV18 and J usage is TRBJ2-2; D possibly corresponds to TRBD2 (5 bases). CDR3 length: 13 amino acids. Trimming left V 2 bases short and J 6 bases short, with 7 bases between. From germline, CDR1 is KGHSH and CDR2 LQKENI. The CDR3 loop reads CASSPGSAGELFF. The CDR3 bases are TGTGCCAGCTCACCAGGGAGCGCCGGGGAGCTGTTTTTT.

The chain couples TRBV11-3 to TRBJ2-3; maybe TRBD2 (6 bases). V was pared by 2 bases and J by 0 bases, with 6 bases between. This CDR3 has 14 residues. Germline V gene sequence: CDR1 SGHNT, CDR2 YENEEA. Here the CDR3 reads CASSLLASTDTQYF. The CDR3 DNA is TGTGCCAGCAGCTTACTAGCGAGCACAGATACGCAGTATTTT.

This rearrangement joins TRBV19 to TRBJ2-7, with TRBD1 identical over 9 bases. Looked up from germline, CDR1 is LNHDA and CDR2 is SQIVND (reference sequence). The CDR3 extends over 16 amino acids. V shed 5 bases and J 2 bases; nucleotides not matched to a gene: 10. CDR3: CASSPGTGTGPYEQYF. Written as DNA, the CDR3 is TGTGCCAGTAGTCCCGGAACCGGGACAGGGCCCTACGAGCAGTACTTC.

The chain combines TRBV12-5 with TRBJ2-3, with 10 bases aligning to TRBD1. Germline assignment: CDR1 LGHNT and CDR2 FRNRAP. The CDR3 is made up of 15 amino acids. Trimming cost V 5 bases and J 3 bases; bases outside gene matches: 5. This chain's CDR3 is CASGQGQGFTDTQYF. CDR3 nucleotide sequence: TGTGCTAGTGGTCAGGGACAGGGGTTTACAGATACGCAGTATTTT.

The rearrangement links TRBV7-8 to TRBJ2-5; no clear D. The CDR3 has 12 residues. Per the germline V gene, CDR1 is SGHVS and CDR2 is FQNEAQ. Trimming pared 5 bases from V and 5 bases from J, leaving 9 bases between. This CDR3 is CASSGAIETQYF. The DNA for the CDR3 is TGTGCCAGCAGCGGTGCTATTGAGACCCAGTACTTC.

This chain connects TRBV7-9 to TRBJ1-1; D is perhaps TRBD1 (6 bases). V was clipped by 2 bases and J by 8 bases, with 12 bases between them. This CDR3 has 13 residues. The germline gives CDR1 SEHNR, CDR2 FQNEAQ (reference sequence). CDR3 sequence: CASSLPRGPEAFF. The CDR3 DNA is TGTGCCAGCAGCTTACCCAGGGGTCCCGAAGCTTTCTTT.

V is TRBV11-1 and J is TRBJ2-1; a possible D gene is TRBD2 (5 bases). Trimming took off 3 bases at V and 5 bases at J, with 11 bases between the two ends. Germline V gives CDR1 SGHAT, CDR2 FQDESV (reference sequence). The CDR3 is 14 residues long. The CDR3 is CASSFRDPNNEQFF. The CDR3 bases are TGTGCCAGCAGCTTCCGGGATCCGAACAATGAGCAGTTCTTC.

V gene TRBV6-1 combines with J gene TRBJ1-5, with 8 bases aligning to TRBD1. This CDR3 is 14 amino acids long. With 7 bases clipped from V and 2 bases from J, the junction kept 4 bases outside the gene matches. Germline V CDR1 and CDR2: MNHNS, SASEGT. The CDR3 here is CASIMTGGNQPQHF. The CDR3 nucleotides are TGTGCCAGCATCATGACAGGGGGCAATCAGCCCCAGCATTTT.

V usage is TRBV5-1 and J usage is TRBJ2-7; 8 nucleotides align to TRBD1. CDR1 is SGHRS and CDR2 is YFSETQ in the germline V gene. V lost 0 bases to trimming and J lost 4 bases; unmatched junction nucleotides: 6. The CDR3 totals 15 residues. The CDR3 nucleotides are TGCGCCAGCAGCTTGGACCCGGGACAGGCGTACGAGCAGTACTTC. Encoded protein: CASSLDPGQAYEQYF.

This clone came up a few times. This rearrangement joins TRBV7-2 to TRBJ1-4; D remains unclear. Trimming stripped 0 bases from V and 5 bases from J, with 7 bases between. The germline V gene has CDR1 SGHTA and CDR2 FQGNSA. There are 14 residues in the CDR3. The CDR3 DNA sequence: TGTGCCAGCAGCTTAGCGGCGGGGAATGAAAAACTGTTTTTT. This sequence encodes CASSLAAGNEKLFF.

The chain recombines TRBV6-4 with TRBJ2-1; D uncertain. The V gene lost 4 bases and the J gene lost 0 bases, with 4 bases spanning the gap. The CDR3 has 13 amino acids. Germline values: CDR1 MRHNA, CDR2 SNTAGT. This chain's CDR3 is CASSASSYNEQFF. CDR3 sequence (DNA): TGTGCCAGCAGTGCCAGCTCCTACAATGAGCAGTTCTTC.

This clone was recorded a few times. An end of the junction differs from the germline gene, which may be a read error. This sequence joins TRBV7-9 and TRBJ1-1, with 8 positions matching TRBD1. The CDR3 has 12 residues. The germline CDR1 and CDR2 sequences are SEHNR and FQNEAQ (reference sequence). The DNA of the CDR3 is TGTTCCAGCAGCCTGACAGGGGCTGAAGCTTTCTTT. Translated: CSSSLTGAEAFF.

V usage is TRBV9 and J usage is TRBJ2-5, with TRBD1 matching 10 bases. The J call is doubtful: the DNA matches TRBJ2-7 better. This CDR3 comprises 16 residues. The germline gives CDR1 SGDLS, CDR2 YYNGEE. The CDR3 loop is CASSVGSGTGDYEQYF. The CDR3 coding sequence is TGTGCCAGCAGCGTAGGCTCCGGGACAGGGGACTACGAGCAGTACTTC.

The J gene is TRBJ1-2, the V gene TRBV19; D gene ambiguous. Per germline, CDR1 LNHDA and CDR2 SQIVND (reference sequence). Trimming removed 1 base at V and 2 bases at J, with 14 bases between. The CDR3 has 16 residues. In nucleotides, the CDR3 is TGTGCCAGTAGTATAGCGCGGTCCTCAATCAACTATGGCTACACCTTC. Amino acid sequence: CASSIARSSINYGYTF.

The gene calls are TRBV7-2 and TRBJ1-1; no clear D. The length of the CDR3 is 13 residues. Germline loops: CDR1 SGHTA, CDR2 FQGNSA. V lost 11 bases to trimming and J lost 0 bases, with 13 bases between them. The CDR3 reads CAWRDSLNTEAFF. Written as DNA, the CDR3 is TGTGCCTGGAGGGATTCCTTGAACACTGAAGCTTTCTTT.

The V gene is TRBV21-1, the J gene TRBJ1-2; TRBD1, the table's D call, lacks a check against the DNA. TRBV21-1 is a pseudogene locus. The CDR3 length is 15 residues. In DNA, the CDR3 is TGTGCCAGCAGCACTGGACAGGGCTTTAACTATGGCTACACCTTC. Its translation: CASSTGQGFNYGYTF.

The CDR3 spells CASSRLAGGQTKKSSYEQYF. CDR3 bases: TGTGCCAGCAGTAGGTTAGCGGGGGGACAAACAAAAAAAAGCTCCTACGAGCAGTACTTC. The V and J genes are TRBV2 and TRBJ2-5, with TRBD2 matching over 10 bases. The J call may be wrong; the DNA end is better matched by TRBJ2-7. The germline V gene encodes CDR1 SNHLY and CDR2 FYNNEI. This CDR3 comprises 20 residues.

V is TRBV7-2 and J is TRBJ1-2; 11 nucleotides align to TRBD1. Germline V gene sequence: CDR1 SGHTA, CDR2 FQGNSA. The V gene end was trimmed by 4 bases and the J gene end by 7 bases; junction bases not matched to a gene: 5. The CDR3 runs 14 residues. CDR3 nucleotide sequence: TGTGCCAGCAGCTCCGGGACAGGGGGTTCTGGCTACACCTTC. Translated, it gives CASSSGTGGSGYTF.

The chain has TRBV11-2 and TRBJ1-3, with D possibly being TRBD1 (6 bases). V was trimmed by 4 bases and J by 2 bases, leaving 9 bases between them. The CDR3 has 14 amino acids. Germline V gene data show CDR1 as SGHAT and CDR2 as FQNNGV. The CDR3, as DNA: TGTGCCAGCAGCTACCGACAGGCTGGAAACACCATATATTTT. Translated, it gives CASSYRQAGNTIYF.

Note on this clone: Other nucleotide sequences in the sample specify the same CDR3. V is TRBV6-5 and J is TRBJ2-3; no reliable D call. Germline CDR1 reads MNHEY; CDR2 reads SVGAGI. Trimming took 6 bases from V and 1 from J, leaving 8 bases between them. This CDR3 has 13 residues. The CDR3 bases are TGTGCCAGCAGCAACCGGGGCACAGATACGCAGTATTTT. As protein: CASSNRGTDTQYF.

This clone is a singleton in its sample. The rearrangement uses TRBV9 and TRBJ1-1; tentatively, D is TRBD1 (6 bases). CDR1 SGDLS and CDR2 YYNGEE come from the germline V gene. The CDR3 is made up of 12 amino acids. Trimming pared 4 bases from V and 5 bases from J, leaving 9 bases between. In nucleotides, the CDR3 is TGTGCCAGCAGCCTTGGACAGACTGAAGCTTTCTTT. This gives the protein CASSLGQTEAFF.

V usage is TRBV7-6 and J usage is TRBJ2-2; 8 nucleotides match TRBD2. Germline V lookup: CDR1 SGHVS, CDR2 FNYEAQ. The junction had 11 bases not matched to a gene; V was cut back by 5 bases and J by 6 bases. The CDR3 contains 16 residues. DNA of the CDR3: TGTGCCAGCAGCCCCGGGCCCGGGGGGGGCGCCGGGGAGCTGTTTTTT. It specifies CASSPGPGGGAGELFF.

This clone was observed once. The V and J genes are TRBV6-7 and TRBJ2-1; TRBD2 matches at 9 bases. TRBV6-7 is reported as an ORF; its role is uncertain. This CDR3 has 18 residues. V shed 0 bases and J 0 bases; nucleotides not matched to a gene: 6. In DNA, the CDR3 is TGTGCCAGCAGTTACTCGATCTCTAGCGGGAACTCCTACAATGAGCAGTTCTTC. Residues: CASSYSISSGNSYNEQFF.